This is a list of T cell receptor beta chains from one sample in a study of cytomegalovirus exposure and HLA in healthy donors. TCRdb keeps only in-frame clones here, not all; method: immunoSEQ multiplex PCR. Of about 130,000 clones listed, around 86% are singletons. The specimen sequenced was PBMCs. These receptors were obtained from a man younger than 35 in good health and CMV-seronegative. Each CDR3 is given with its conserved first and last residue.

TRBV7-3 | CASSRTSGGAGELFF
TRBV6-5 | CASRTGVFGNTIYF
TRBV4-3 | CASSQGDDSNTEAFF
TRBV19 | CASGDSLYGYTF
TRBV6-5 | CASGPPRTYGYTF
TRBV5-4 | CASSPGLAWEQYF
TRBV27 | CASSDSGGPRDTQYF
TRBV6-6 | CASSYSSGVPLNEQFF
TRBV6-5 | CASSYWTDRDTEAFF
TRBV5-1 | CASSLPGRESGELFF
TRBV7-2 | CASSLARGAGYEKLFF
TRBV5-1 | CASSLSLRREQFF
TRBV20-1 | CSAHDGQPQHF
TRBV7-7 | CASSGGLADYNEQFF
TRBV10-2 | CASSGQGPKGGYTF
TRBV10-3 | CAINSGGAGTEAFF
TRBV29-1 | CSVGDGGLRDKLFF
TRBV6-6 | CASRETGARGNQPQHF
TRBV12-5 | CASGLFLGPKKHAPLHF
TRBV11-2 | CASSRTRSGNTIYF
TRBV10-1 | CARADRDYTEAFF
TRBV5-6 | CASSEEYEQYF
TRBV18 | CASSLLGVAGPWNEQFF
TRBV6-1 | CASSEINSGTGGYGYTF
TRBV14 | CASSQEFGGLTPLHF
TRBV6-1 | CASRGLPGGGELFF
TRBV5-1 | CASTPGDNYGYTF
TRBV21-1 | CASSNWGAGQPQHF
TRBV2 | CASSPWGRFQANYGYTF
TRBV18 | CASSPLNGEITYNEQFF
TRBV4-1 | CASSQDLGSGGTDTQYF
TRBV27 | CASRVGVGRTMNTEAFF
TRBV30 | CAWSVLDSIGYTF
TRBV18 | CASSRTTGGSGETQYF
TRBV6-5 | CASSQGFKGYTF
TRBV4-2 | CASSQYQSGSNQPQHF
TRBV6-1 | CASSERGHGEAFF
TRBV9 | CASSTRGAGHRTNTGELFF
TRBV28 | CASSPYSEQYF
TRBV4-1 | CASSQESAGRYTGELFF
TRBV11-2 | CASSLGFVSYEQYF
TRBV7-9 | CASSPTGIEQYF
TRBV7-3 | CASSDLGLAGDEQYF
TRBV27 | CASSLTGTYGYTF
TRBV23-1 | CASSGQGKYSNQPQHF
TRBV5-1 | CASSSTGGRQETQYF
TRBV7-2 | CASSLGGSQETQYF
TRBV5-4 | CASRTTSGPQDTQYF
TRBV9 | CASSSQRGQSRDTQYF
TRBV7-8 | CASSSLGGGLALGTQYF
TRBV15 | CATSRSLTSGTDTQYF
TRBV5-1 | CASSPGQGRLDNEKLFF
TRBV7-9 | CASSFTGQAYEQYF
TRBV7-2 | CASSLYRVVGTEAFF
TRBV7-9 | CASSLLEDWGEQFF
TRBV6-5 | CASGAYSNQPQHF
TRBV9 | CASSVDGSTGGGYTF